The clone carrying this T cell receptor beta chain was seen more than once but under ten times. Its antigen is as yet unknown. The sample's treatment: approximately 11-day PBMC culture with coronavirus spike peptide pools or control peptides (ViraFEST assay). Researchers collected the unexposed donor's CD4+ T cells before the COVID-19 pandemic (2011-2018). The Oncomine TCR Beta short-read assay was what sequenced the DNA obtained from cultured CD4+ T cells. TCRdb ran MiXCR on the PCR reads and lists one entry per CDR3 protein. The repertoire consists of some 10,000 distinct CDR3 sequences, with around half occurring once and the leading ten covering about 18%. These data come from a study of vaccination and CD4 T cells after COVID-19. The CDR3 covers 17 residues. In germline, CDR1 is KGHDR, CDR2 SFDVKD. The V segment lost 2 bases and the J segment 0 bases; nucleotides outside the gene matches: 5. Whole-study results and caveats: Spike mono-reactive status applied to 304 of 307 vaccine-specific clones in convalescent patients.

Sequenced material: CD4+ T cells from blood, cultured in vitro. The chain combines TRBV24-1 with TRBJ2-3; 9 nucleotides agree with TRBD1. The receptor comes from a human donor in good health. The CDR3 bases are TGTGCCACCAGTGATTCACCCGGACAGGGGAGCACAGATACGCAGTATTTT. Its translation: CATSDSPGQGSTDTQYF.